Presented here are 24 T cell receptor beta chains from one specimen sequenced in a study of blood T cells in healthy people across ages. Next came a second PCR, run for roughly 7 to 12 cycles, which used a sample-barcoded 5' primer along with a J-beta primer mix. From the 5' RACE reads, TCRdb called clonotypes with MiXCR, one entry per CDR3 protein. This table has hundreds of thousands of distinct CDR3 sequences, approximately 44% appearing once. Material for sequencing was blood. The receptors were gathered from a man in his 60s in good health.

The chain couples TRBV20-1 to TRBJ1-2; 10 nucleotides line up with TRBD1. The CDR3 contains 15 residues. From germline, CDR1 is DFQATT and CDR2 SNEGSKA (reference sequence). V was pared by 1 base and J by 8 bases, with 10 bases of the junction left unmatched. The CDR3 region is CSARVGTGEAGGYTF. CDR3 DNA: TGCAGTGCTAGAGTGGGGACAGGGGAGGCTGGGGGCTACACCTTC.

With regard to this clonotype: This sequence may be a read error, since a much larger clone differs from it by one base. This chain uses TRBV6-6 with TRBJ2-7; D perhaps matches TRBD2 (6 bases). Germline V gene sequence: CDR1 MNHNY, CDR2 SVGAGI (reference sequence). Trimming took off 6 bases at V and 5 bases at J, with 17 bases between the two ends. CDR3 length equals 14 residues. DNA for the CDR3: TGTGCCAGCAGCCCTGCCAGCGGGCAGGACGAGCAGTACTTC. The encoded protein is CASSPASGQDEQYF.

This clonotype was picked up a small number of times. The J gene is TRBJ2-4, the V gene TRBV5-1; D not certain. The CDR3 runs to 14 residues. CDR1 SGHRS and CDR2 YFSETQ come from the germline V gene. V lost 2 bases to trimming and J lost 5 bases, with 11 bases between them. The DNA for the CDR3 is TGCGCCAGCAGCTTCACGGGTGGGGAAAACATTCAGTACTTC. Protein sequence: CASSFTGGENIQYF.

The rearrangement links TRBV15 to TRBJ2-3, with a possible D match to TRBD2 (6 bases). This CDR3 is 17 amino acids long. Germline V lookup: CDR1 LNHNV, CDR2 YYDKDF (reference sequence). Trimming cost V 2 bases and J 4 bases, with 19 bases left between them. The CDR3 loop is CATSRPPRREAADTQYF. The CDR3 coding sequence is TGTGCCACCAGCAGACCCCCGAGGAGGGAAGCGGCAGATACGCAGTATTTT. The complete variable domain, with remaining parts taken from reference TRBV15 and TRBJ2-3, reads DAMVIQNPRYQVTQFGKPVTLSCSQTLNHNVMYWYQQKSSQAPKLLFHYYDKDFNNEADTPDNFQSRRPNTSFCFLDIRSPGLGDTAMYLCATSRPPRREAADTQYFGPGTRLTVL.

In this sample, this clonotype turned up a few times. This chain connects TRBV11-2 to TRBJ1-2, with no clear D. V lost 1 base to trimming and J lost 8 bases, with 11 bases between them. This CDR3 is built from 13 residues. CDR1 is SGHAT, CDR2 FQNNGV, per germline. The CDR3 region is CASSLVGVGGYTF. The CDR3 DNA reads as TGTGCCAGCAGCTTAGTCGGGGTAGGGGGCTACACCTTC.

This clonotype was observed once. The chain has TRBV20-1 and TRBJ1-6, with D tentatively TRBD1 (6 bases). The CDR3 totals 14 residues. Germline CDR1 is DFQATT and CDR2 is SNEGSKA (reference sequence). Trimming took off 3 bases at V and 11 bases at J, with 17 bases between the two ends. CDR3 DNA sequence: TGCAGTGCTAGGGGGGCATCCCAGTCGGCACCCCTCCACTTT. It yields the protein CSARGASQSAPLHF.

V and J are TRBV6-2 or TRBV6-3 and TRBJ2-4, with TRBD1 identical over 8 bases. TRBJ2-7 matches the DNA end more closely, so the J call is doubtful. The CDR3 has 13 residues. The germline V gene encodes CDR1 MNHEY and CDR2 SVGEGT. CDR3 amino acids: CASSSFTGGEQYF. In DNA form, the CDR3 reads TGTGCCAGCAGTTCCTTCACAGGGGGCGAGCAGTACTTC.

The chain recombines TRBV20-1 with TRBJ2-1; 10 nucleotides line up with TRBD1. Germline V gene sequence: CDR1 DFQATT, CDR2 SNEGSKA (reference sequence). The CDR3 consists of 16 residues. V trimming: 3 bases; J trimming: 9 bases; junction bases outside the gene matches: 14. This chain's CDR3 is CSASDYRQGATGEQFF. In nucleotides, the CDR3 is TGCAGTGCTAGCGACTATAGACAGGGGGCGACGGGTGAGCAGTTCTTC.

This clonotype came up many times. The junction differs from germline at one of its ends, possibly a read error. CDR3 bases: TGCGCCAGCAGCCACCGGGACCTATACGAGCAGTACTTC. Translated: CASSHRDLYEQYF. This sequence joins TRBV3-1 and TRBJ2-7; D is tentatively TRBD1 or TRBD2 (5 bases each). Per the germline V gene, CDR1 is LGHDT and CDR2 is YNNKEL (reference sequence). CDR3 length: 13 residues.

The table lists this clonotype with a few counts. The chain links TRBV4-3 to TRBJ1-2; D not certain. This CDR3 is built from 14 residues. The germline V gene encodes CDR1 LGHNA and CDR2 YSLEER. V shed 0 bases and J shed 8 bases, with 13 bases lying between them. The CDR3 DNA reads as TGCGCCAGCAGCCAAGATTTGGGGATTGGGGGCTACACCTTC. Protein sequence: CASSQDLGIGGYTF.

This clonotype was seen more than once but under ten times. V usage is TRBV7-2 and J usage is TRBJ2-1, with TRBD1 matching 8 bases. Per germline, CDR1 SGHTA and CDR2 FQGNSA. The J segment lost 9 bases and the V segment lost 4 bases, leaving 8 bases of the junction unmatched. The CDR3 contains 14 residues. CDR3: CASSSDRVGGEQFF. CDR3 in DNA: TGTGCCAGCAGCTCGGACAGGGTGGGTGGTGAGCAGTTCTTC.

This sequence joins TRBV29-1 and TRBJ2-7; D is possibly TRBD1 (7 bases). Trimming left V 6 bases short and J 7 bases short, with 22 bases between. CDR3 length: 14 residues. Per the germline V gene, CDR1 is SQVTM and CDR2 is ANQGSEA. The CDR3: CSVGRAGGYNEQYF. CDR3 DNA sequence: TGCAGCGTGGGCCGGGCAGGGGGGTACAATGAGCAGTACTTC.

By its share, this clonotype is medium-sized (0.01 to 0.1%). The chain employs TRBV9 and TRBJ2-1, with D possibly matching TRBD2 (6 bases). The germline CDR1 and CDR2 sequences are SGDLS and YYNGEE. The CDR3 totals 14 residues. The V and J ends lost 0 bases and 10 bases respectively, with 14 bases between them. CDR3 residues: CASSVATSPGEQFF. DNA of the CDR3: TGTGCCAGCAGCGTAGCTACTAGCCCAGGGGAGCAGTTCTTC.

This clonotype was counted a few times. The chain has TRBV9 and TRBJ2-5; D unresolved. The V gene lost 3 bases and the J gene lost 0 bases, with 15 bases spanning the gap. The CDR3 totals 16 residues. Germline loops: CDR1 SGDLS, CDR2 YYNGEE. The CDR3 nucleotides read TGTGCCAGCAGCGGCGGATGGCGGACCGACCAAGAGACCCAGTACTTC. Translating it yields CASSGGWRTDQETQYF.

This clonotype came up a few times. The chain couples TRBV3-1 to TRBJ1-2, with D possibly matching TRBD1 (5 bases). V lost 2 bases, J lost 4 bases, and 14 bases lay in between. CDR1 LGHDT and CDR2 YNNKEL come from the germline V gene (reference sequence). The CDR3 has 15 amino acids. The CDR3 DNA is TGTGCCAGCAGCCAAATAGGGGTCGATGGCTATGGCTACACCTTC. Translating gives CASSQIGVDGYGYTF.

In its sample, this clonotype was seen a few times. The chain is built from TRBV19 and TRBJ1-6; TRBD1 matches at 8 bases. The V segment lost 6 bases and the J segment 7 bases; nucleotides outside the gene matches: 2. Per the germline V gene, CDR1 is LNHDA and CDR2 is SQIVND (reference sequence). This CDR3 has 13 residues. CDR3 region: CASRGQDNSPLHF. In DNA form, the CDR3 reads TGTGCCAGTAGGGGACAGGACAATTCACCCCTCCACTTT.

This clonotype was picked up a small number of times. The gene calls are TRBV12-3 or TRBV12-4 and TRBJ2-7; D unclear. This CDR3 comprises 14 residues. V lost 7 bases and J lost 5, with 18 bases in between. CDR3 bases: TGTGCCAGCAACCTAGGGCTCGGTGGCGACGAGCAGTACTTC. It specifies CASNLGLGGDEQYF.

This clonotype was seen more than once but under ten times. The chain couples TRBV9 to TRBJ2-5; D is unresolved. Between the trimmed V and J ends, which lost 0 bases and 5 bases, there was a span of 14 bases. Germline CDR1 is SGDLS and CDR2 is YYNGEE. The CDR3 has 15 residues. The CDR3 spells CASSVAPSGPETQYF. In nucleotides, the CDR3 is TGTGCCAGCAGCGTAGCCCCGAGTGGGCCGGAGACCCAGTACTTC.

V gene TRBV10-3 combines with J gene TRBJ2-3; D not resolved. V was pared by 7 bases and J by 0 bases, with 11 bases between. Per germline, CDR1 ENHRY and CDR2 SYGVKD. The CDR3 runs 14 residues. DNA for the CDR3: TGTGCCATCAACGGCGGTTATAGCACAGATACGCAGTATTTT. It is translated as CAINGGYSTDTQYF.

This clonotype has a single count. The rearrangement links TRBV5-5 to TRBJ2-5, with 7 bases fitting TRBD1. The J call is doubtful: the DNA matches TRBJ2-7 better. The CDR3 loop spans 13 amino acids. Germline V gene data show CDR1 as SGHKS and CDR2 as YYEKEE (reference sequence). The CDR3: CASGRQGENEQYF. The CDR3 nucleotides are TGTGCCAGCGGAAGACAGGGAGAAAACGAGCAGTACTTC.

This clonotype was found many times. This chain joins TRBV3-1 and TRBJ2-5, with unresolved D. CDR3 size: 13 residues. V dropped 4 bases and J dropped 0 bases, with 6 bases sitting between them. CDR1 is LGHDT and CDR2 is YNNKEL in the germline V gene (reference sequence). The CDR3 protein is CASSLRYQETQYF. CDR3 sequence (DNA): TGTGCCAGCAGCCTTCGGTACCAAGAGACCCAGTACTTC.

At least ten counts were recorded for this clonotype. The chain recombines TRBV5-1 with TRBJ2-5; D is uncertain. The CDR3 has 13 amino acids. The germline CDR1 and CDR2 sequences are SGHRS and YFSETQ. Trimming cost V 5 bases and J 2 bases, with 10 bases left between them. The CDR3 loop reads CASRSVRQETQYF. DNA for the CDR3: TGCGCCAGCAGGAGCGTGCGGCAAGAGACCCAGTACTTC.

The chain is built from TRBV7-6 and TRBJ1-5, with D possibly TRBD1 on 6 matching bases. From germline, CDR1 is SGHVS and CDR2 FNYEAQ. Trimming took 3 bases from V and 0 from J, leaving 15 bases between them. There are 17 residues in the CDR3. Here the CDR3 DNA reads TGTGCCAGCAGCTTGGGGGCGGGGTGGAATAGCAATCAGCCCCAGCATTTT. Protein product: CASSLGAGWNSNQPQHF.

The rearrangement joins TRBV21-1 to TRBJ2-7; TRBD2 is taken as the D call from the table, unchecked against the DNA. TRBV21-1 is shown as a pseudogene. There are 16 residues in the CDR3. CDR3 DNA sequence: TGTGCCACCACATCCCTCCCTTGCGGGGGGGGCTACGAGCAGTACTTC. Translation gives CATTSLPCGGGYEQYF.